A single sample gave rise to the 30 T cell receptor beta chains below, sequenced in a study of shared clonotypes between healthy human individuals. Generated by immunoSEQ multiplex PCR, the TCRdb table keeps only in-frame clones and is missing some. The table includes fewer than 700,000 clones, roughly 79% detected once. Sequenced: PBMCs. All receptors come from a woman aged 40 to 50 in good health. Some clones in this sample may be carry-over from other donors' samples.

This clone has a handful of counts. This rearrangement joins TRBV11-3 to TRBJ2-1; D could derive from TRBD1 or TRBD2 (5 bases each). V dropped 11 bases and J dropped 9 bases, with 26 bases sitting between them. The CDR3 runs 15 residues. The V gene's germline CDR1 is SGHNT and CDR2 YENEEA. Here the CDR3 reads CAFPGGLGENGEQFF. CDR3 DNA sequence: TGTGCCTTCCCAGGCGGGCTGGGGGAAAACGGTGAGCAGTTCTTC.

J is TRBJ2-7 and V is TRBV7-9, with TRBD2 as a possible D gene (6 bases). Looked up from germline, CDR1 is SEHNR and CDR2 is FQNEAQ (reference sequence). The V end was cut by 1 base, the J end by 0 bases, with 16 bases between. This CDR3 is built from 17 residues. CDR3: CASSLGGGVGLSYEQYF. CDR3 bases: TGTGCCAGCAGCTTAGGTGGAGGGGTCGGCCTCTCCTACGAGCAGTACTTC.

A note on this clone: In the same sample, other DNA sequences code for this CDR3. Written as DNA, the CDR3 is TGTGCCAGCAGCTTAGGGCCTACCGGGGAGCTGTTTTTT. This codes for CASSLGPTGELFF. The chain carries TRBV7-3 and TRBJ2-2; D gene unclear. CDR3 size: 13 residues. The V end lost 2 bases, the J end lost 5 bases, and 6 bases lay between the germline ends. In germline, CDR1 is SGHTA, CDR2 FQGTGA.

This clone was detected only a few times. The rearrangement joins TRBV29-1 to TRBJ1-1; 11 nucleotides agree with TRBD1. This CDR3 has 12 amino acids. After removal of 7 bases from V and 13 bases from J, the junction contained 11 bases not matched to a gene. The germline V gene encodes CDR1 SQVTM and CDR2 ANQGSEA. The CDR3: CSGRDRGIKDFF. In DNA, the CDR3 is TGCAGCGGCCGGGACAGGGGGATTAAAGATTTCTTT. Using reference TRBV29-1 and TRBJ1-1 for the parts outside the CDR3, the full variable domain is SAVISQKPSRDICQRGTSLTIQCQVDSQVTMMFWYRQQPGQSLTLIATANQGSEATYESGFVIDKFPISRPNLTFSTLTVSNMSPEDSSIYLCSGRDRGIKDFFGQGTRLTVV.

The rearrangement links TRBV5-6 to TRBJ2-5; D gene unclear. Trimming cost V 2 bases and J 5 bases, with 4 bases left between them. The CDR3 runs 11 residues. CDR1 and CDR2 (germline): SGHDT, YYEEEE. CDR3: CASSFGETQYF. In nucleotides, the CDR3 is TGTGCCAGCAGCTTCGGCGAGACCCAGTACTTC.

The chain joins TRBV5-5 to TRBJ2-2; 7 nucleotides match TRBD1. Germline V gene data show CDR1 as SGHKS and CDR2 as YYEKEE (reference sequence). The CDR3 is 16 amino acids. The V gene end was trimmed by 4 bases and the J gene end by 2 bases; junction bases not matched to a gene: 8. The CDR3 bases are TGTGCCAGCAGCAAGACCCGAGGGGGCAACACCGGGGAGCTGTTTTTT. Protein product: CASSKTRGGNTGELFF.

The V and J genes are TRBV5-1 and TRBJ1-1; tentatively, D is TRBD1 (6 bases). The CDR3 has 15 amino acids. The V and J ends lost 0 bases and 6 bases respectively, with 15 bases between them. The germline CDR1 and CDR2 sequences are SGHRS and YFSETQ. Here the CDR3 DNA reads TGCGCCAGCAGCTTGGGGACAGCCGTCGAGTCTGAAGCTTTCTTT. It yields the protein CASSLGTAVESEAFF.

V and J are TRBV18 and TRBJ2-1; D may be TRBD2 (5 bases). Germline loops: CDR1 KGHSH, CDR2 LQKENI. Trimming shortened V by 5 bases and J by 0 bases, and 17 bases separated the two germline ends. There are 17 residues in the CDR3. Here the CDR3 reads CASSVGLAGRSYNEQFF. CDR3 coding DNA: TGTGCCAGCTCAGTAGGACTGGCCGGCCGCTCCTACAATGAGCAGTTCTTC. Complete variable domain (other parts from reference TRBV18 and TRBJ2-1): NAGVMQNPRHLVRRRGQEARLRCSPMKGHSHVYWYRQLPEEGLKFMVYLQKENIIDESGMPKERFSAEFPKEGPSILRIQQVVRGDSAAYFCASSVGLAGRSYNEQFFGPGTRLTVL.

This clone was counted a single time. The rearrangement links TRBV2 to TRBJ1-2; no definite D call. The CDR3 has 13 amino acids. V shed 5 bases and J shed 2 bases, with 9 bases lying between them. Looked up from germline, CDR1 is SNHLY and CDR2 is FYNNEI. The CDR3 protein is CASSQSPNYGYTF. CDR3 coding DNA: TGTGCCAGCAGTCAGTCCCCAAACTATGGCTACACCTTC.

Remarks on this clone: The junction shows a germline mismatch at one end, possibly a read error. Other DNA sequences from this sample encode an identical CDR3 as well. The CDR3 region is CASSHETSGGLGEQYF. The CDR3 DNA reads TGCGCCAGCAGTCACGAGACTAGCGGGGGCCTCGGAGAGCAGTACTTC. The chain combines TRBV28 with TRBJ2-7; 12 bases fit TRBD2. The CDR3 spans 16 residues. The germline V gene encodes CDR1 MDHEN and CDR2 SYDVKM.

The V call is TRBV18, the J call TRBJ2-3, with TRBD2 matching 9 bases. Trimming cost V 5 bases and J 4 bases; bases outside gene matches: 7. From germline, CDR1 is KGHSH and CDR2 LQKENI. The CDR3 totals 15 residues. The CDR3 loop is CASSEAGGLADTQYF. CDR3 in DNA: TGTGCCAGCTCAGAAGCGGGAGGTCTGGCAGATACGCAGTATTTT.

The chain uses TRBV7-6 and TRBJ2-2; weak D call: TRBD1 (5 bases). Trimming pared 0 bases from V and 2 bases from J, leaving 16 bases between. CDR1 is SGHVS and CDR2 is FNYEAQ in the germline V gene. The CDR3 extends over 18 amino acids. The CDR3 here is CASSLAGRVGVNTGELFF. The CDR3 DNA follows: TGTGCCAGCAGCTTAGCGGGCAGGGTAGGGGTCAACACCGGGGAGCTGTTTTTT. Together with reference TRBV7-6 and TRBJ2-2, the CDR3 gives the full variable domain: GAGVSQSPRYKVTKRGQDVALRCDPISGHVSLYWYRQALGQGPEFLTYFNYEAQQDKSGLPNDRFSAERPEGSISTLTIQRTEQRDSAMYRCASSLAGRVGVNTGELFFGEGSRLTVL.

The chain has TRBV7-9 and TRBJ2-7, with D hard to call. Germline V gene data show CDR1 as SEHNR and CDR2 as FQNEAQ (reference sequence). The CDR3 spans 13 residues. The V and J ends lost 3 bases and 3 bases respectively, with 9 bases between them. Written as DNA, the CDR3 is TGTGCCAGCAGCTTCCCCTCAGGCTACGAGCAGTACTTC. This codes for CASSFPSGYEQYF. The whole variable domain, filled in from reference TRBV7-9 and TRBJ2-7, reads DTGVSQNPRHKITKRGQNVTFRCDPISEHNRLYWYRQTLGQGPEFLTYFQNEAQLEKSRLLSDRFSAERPKGSFSTLEIQRTEQGDSAMYLCASSFPSGYEQYFGPGTRLTVT.

V gene TRBV2 combines with J gene TRBJ2-2; 7 positions agree with TRBD2. The CDR3 is 14 residues long. The V segment lost 6 bases and the J segment 4 bases; nucleotides outside the gene matches: 5. The germline V gene encodes CDR1 SNHLY and CDR2 FYNNEI. In DNA, the CDR3 is TGTGCCAGCAGCGGGAGGATCGGCACCGGGGAGCTGTTTTTT. Translation gives CASSGRIGTGELFF. Based on the CDR3 plus reference TRBV2 and TRBJ2-2, the full variable domain is EPEVTQTPSHQVTQMGQEVILRCVPISNHLYFYWYRQILGQKVEFLVSFYNNEISEKSEIFDDQFSVERPDGSNFTLKIRSTKLEDSAMYFCASSGRIGTGELFFGEGSRLTVL.

The chain links TRBV9 to TRBJ1-1; D gene ambiguous. The germline V gene encodes CDR1 SGDLS and CDR2 YYNGEE. Trimming left V 4 bases short and J 4 bases short, with 17 bases between. CDR3 length: 15 amino acids. The CDR3 here is CASSPTKVKGTEAFF. The CDR3 DNA is TGTGCCAGCAGCCCCACCAAGGTGAAAGGCACTGAAGCTTTCTTT.

This clone has more than one count but fewer than ten. This likely stems from a read error, as it lies one base from a far larger clone. The DNA of the CDR3 is TGCAGTGCCAGGTCCGGGACCACTCAGTACTTC. This translates into CSARSGTTQYF. The chain carries TRBV20-1 and TRBJ2-4; tentatively, D is TRBD1 or TRBD2 (5 bases each). Germline loops: CDR1 DFQATT, CDR2 SNEGSKA (reference sequence). The V gene lost 6 bases and the J gene lost 12 bases, with 15 bases spanning the gap. CDR3 length: 11 residues.

This clone was recorded a few times. The V call is TRBV9, the J call TRBJ2-1; 7 bases line up with TRBD2. Germline V lookup: CDR1 SGDLS, CDR2 YYNGEE. V was clipped by 6 bases and J by 10 bases; unmatched bases: 13. The CDR3 covers 14 residues. The CDR3 loop reads CASTPGEGLVEQFF. The CDR3 nucleotides are TGTGCCAGCACGCCCGGGGAGGGCCTGGTCGAGCAGTTCTTC.

The chain recombines TRBV5-6 with TRBJ2-5; 8 bases are shared with TRBD2. The CDR3 runs to 16 residues. V lost 4 bases and J lost 0; bases outside the gene matches: 8. Germline loops: CDR1 SGHDT, CDR2 YYEEEE. As DNA, the CDR3 is TGTGCCAGCAGCGCGGGGGGCGTCGCGTACCAAGAGACCCAGTACTTC. Translating gives CASSAGGVAYQETQYF.

V and J are TRBV5-6 and TRBJ2-7; weak D call: TRBD1 (6 bases). This CDR3 has 12 residues. Germline values: CDR1 SGHDT, CDR2 YYEEEE. Trimming removed 3 bases at V and 7 bases at J, with 11 bases between. DNA of the CDR3: TGTGCCAGCAGCTGGGGGCCAGTTGAGCAGTACTTC. Amino acids: CASSWGPVEQYF. Supplemented by reference TRBV5-6 and TRBJ2-7, the full variable domain reads DAGVTQSPTHLIKTRGQQVTLRCSPKSGHDTVSWYQQALGQGPQFIFQYYEEEERQRGNFPDRFSGHQFPNYSSELNVNALLLGDSALYLCASSWGPVEQYFGPGTRLTVT.

This chain links TRBV30 with TRBJ1-1; no clear D gene. The CDR3 extends over 13 amino acids. Germline values: CDR1 GTSNPN, CDR2 SVGIG (reference sequence). Trimming removed 2 bases at V and 5 bases at J, with 12 bases between. The CDR3 loop is CAWSIGSVTEAFF. CDR3 DNA: TGTGCCTGGAGTATAGGCAGTGTGACTGAAGCTTTCTTT.

This clone was seen once. The chain uses TRBV7-3 and TRBJ1-5, with a possible D match to TRBD1 (5 bases). The CDR3 is 15 amino acids. V was pared by 7 bases and J by 0 bases, with 13 bases between. Germline V gene sequence: CDR1 SGHTA, CDR2 FQGTGA. CDR3 amino acids: CASKRGFYSNQPQHF. CDR3 DNA: TGTGCCAGCAAAAGGGGCTTTTATAGCAATCAGCCCCAGCATTTT.

The rearrangement joins TRBV2 to TRBJ1-1; perhaps TRBD1 as D (5 bases). Germline CDR1 and CDR2: SNHLY and FYNNEI. Trimming removed 6 bases from V and 1 base from J, with 30 bases in between. The CDR3 length is 20 residues. The CDR3 DNA reads TGTGCCAGCAGCGTCCCTCGGGGGGTTGGGCAGCGACATGCGAACACTGAAGCTTTCTTT. Protein product: CASSVPRGVGQRHANTEAFF.

CDR3 sequence (DNA): TGTGCCAGCAGTCCGAGCGGAATCAGGGGCGGGGAGCTGTTTTTT. Translation gives CASSPSGIRGGELFF. The chain uses TRBV7-3 and TRBJ2-2, with a tentative D call TRBD1 (6 bases). CDR3 length: 15 residues. Germline V lookup: CDR1 SGHTA, CDR2 FQGTGA. Trimming took off 6 bases at V and 7 bases at J, with 18 bases between the two ends.

The J gene is TRBJ2-2, the V gene TRBV4-2, with D unresolved. Germline V gives CDR1 LGHNA, CDR2 YNFKEQ. Trimming left V 0 bases short and J 4 bases short, with 9 bases between. This CDR3 is built from 15 residues. The CDR3 is CASSQEVTATGELFF. CDR3 bases: TGTGCCAGCAGCCAAGAGGTAACAGCCACCGGGGAGCTGTTTTTT.

This chain links TRBV15 with TRBJ2-5, with D possibly TRBD2 on 6 matching bases. The V end lost 5 bases, the J end lost 5 bases, and 21 bases lay between the germline ends. Germline CDR1 and CDR2: LNHNV and YYDKDF (reference sequence). CDR3 length equals 16 residues. The CDR3 DNA reads as TGTGCCACCAGCGGACTGAGGGTCCCAGGGAGGGAGACCCAGTACTTC. Translating gives CATSGLRVPGRETQYF.

The chain couples TRBV4-2 to TRBJ2-7; maybe TRBD2 (6 bases). This CDR3 contains 13 residues. Trimming shortened V by 2 bases and J by 4 bases, and 9 bases separated the two germline ends. Germline CDR1 and CDR2: LGHNA and YNFKEQ. CDR3 amino acids: CASSQSGGYEQYF. Written as DNA, the CDR3 is TGTGCCAGCAGCCAATCTGGAGGGTACGAGCAGTACTTC.

The rearrangement links TRBV6-5 to TRBJ2-7; 9 bases line up with TRBD1. Germline values: CDR1 MNHEY, CDR2 SVGAGI. The ends lost 6 bases at V and 0 bases at J; junction bases unmatched: 6. This CDR3 has 15 amino acids. The CDR3 sequence is CASSSDRGLSYEQYF. The DNA for the CDR3 is TGTGCCAGCAGCTCGGACAGGGGACTCTCCTACGAGCAGTACTTC.

The chain joins TRBV6-1 to TRBJ2-5; maybe TRBD2 (5 bases). The DNA end lines up better with TRBJ2-7; the J call may be wrong. CDR1 is MNHNS and CDR2 is SASEGT in the germline V gene. The CDR3 covers 13 residues. CDR3 in DNA: TGTGCCAGCACACTAGGGCTTTATGGCGAGCAGTACTTC. Translating gives CASTLGLYGEQYF.

This clone was detected only a few times. The chain is built from TRBV30 and TRBJ1-4; 7 bases align to TRBD1. Germline CDR1 reads GTSNPN; CDR2 reads SVGIG (reference sequence). The CDR3 covers 15 residues. The V segment lost 0 bases and the J segment 7 bases; nucleotides outside the gene matches: 8. The CDR3 bases are TGTGCCTGGAGTGTTCGGGCAGGGGGTTTTGAAAAACTGTTTTTT. Its protein product is CAWSVRAGGFEKLFF.

The rearrangement uses TRBV7-3 and TRBJ2-1, with 10 bases matching TRBD2. J gave up 7 bases and V 6 bases, and 9 bases lay outside the gene matches. This CDR3 has 15 amino acids. Per the germline V gene, CDR1 is SGHTA and CDR2 is FQGTGA. This CDR3 is CASSPFASGRNEQFF. CDR3 nucleotides: TGTGCCAGCAGTCCTTTTGCTAGCGGGAGAAATGAGCAGTTCTTC.